These T cell receptor beta chains were read from a single sample in a study of blood T cell repertoires in COVID-19. Measured with immunoSEQ multiplex PCR; TCRdb has only the in-frame clones, and not every one. The data hold tens of thousands of clones, with over 75% observed a single time. The sample was peripheral blood. These receptor sequences come from a human donor in a cohort sampled during active COVID-19. The CDR3 runs from the conserved cysteine through the conserved F or W. A D gene is named only where the DNA matches it firmly. Only part of the rows carry a size: once, few, many, or a class if the clone is expanded.

>TRBJ1-1|TRBV5-4|.|few|14
TGTGCCAGCAGCTCCCCCGGTCTGAACACTGAAGCTTTCTTT
CASSSPGLNTEAFF
>TRBJ2-7|TRBV7-3|TRBD1|medium-sized|13
TGTGCCAGCAGCTTGGGACAGGCTAACGAGCAGTACTTC
CASSLGQANEQYF
>TRBJ2-6|TRBV24-1|.|.|17
TGTGCCACCAGTGATAGGCCCGGGAGCTCTGGGGCCAACGTCCTGACTTTC
CATSDRPGSSGANVLTF
>TRBJ1-4|TRBV9|.|.|12
TGTGCCAGCAGCACCGACGGGGAAAAACTGTTTTTT
CASSTDGEKLFF
>TRBJ2-5|TRBV3-1/TRBV3-2|.|.|14
TGTGCCAGCAGCCAAATCGGCAGTCCAGGGGCCCAGTACTTC
CASSQIGSPGAQYF
>TRBJ1-1|TRBV27|.|.|14
TGTGCCAGCAGTTTAAATCTCAGAAACACTGAAGCTTTCTTT
CASSLNLRNTEAFF
>TRBJ1-2|TRBV13|.|.|15
TGTGCCAGCAGCCTAGATCGACAGGCTAACTATGGCTACACCTTC
CASSLDRQANYGYTF
>TRBJ2-1|TRBV19|TRBD2|.|15
TGTGCCAGTAGATTATCGGGAGGTCCTTCCAATGAGCAGTTCTTC
CASRLSGGPSNEQFF
>TRBJ2-7|TRBV6-2/TRBV6-3|.|.|14
TGTGCCAGCAGTTACTCAGCGGGTTACTACGAGCAGTACTTC
CASSYSAGYYEQYF
>TRBJ1-6|TRBV11-2|.|.|15
TGTGCCAGCAGCTTCAGTTGGACAAGTAATTCACCCCTCCACTTT
CASSFSWTSNSPLHF
>TRBJ1-2|TRBV5-6|TRBD1|.|18
TGTGCCAGCAGCTTGGAAATCTCATTAGGGACAGGTTATCATGGCTACACCTTC
CASSLEISLGTGYHGYTF
>TRBJ2-3|TRBV27|TRBD2|.|15
TGTGCCAGCAGTTATAGCGGGAGCCTCACAGATACGCAGTATTTT
CASSYSGSLTDTQYF
>TRBJ2-2|TRBV5-4|.|.|15
TGTGCCAGCAGCGTCGGACAGTGGAACACCGGGGAGCTGTTTTTT
CASSVGQWNTGELFF
>TRBJ1-1|TRBV19|TRBD1|.|13
TGTGCCAGTATTGAGGGGGCTAACACTGAAGCTTTCTTT
CASIEGANTEAFF
>TRBJ2-7|TRBV6-6|TRBD1|once|16
TGTGCCAGCAGTCCAACTAGACAGGGCGGTGGGTACGAGCAGTACTTC
CASSPTRQGGGYEQYF
>TRBJ1-2|TRBV9|.|.|14
TGTGCCAGCAGCGTCCCCGACTCTAACTATGGCTACACCTTC
CASSVPDSNYGYTF
>TRBJ2-3|TRBV19|TRBD2|.|15
TGTGCCAGTATTAGGCGGGGGGGCTCGGCAGATACGCAGTATTTT
CASIRRGGSADTQYF
>TRBJ2-7|TRBV9|.|.|13
TGTGCCAGCAGCGTAGAGGGGGTACACGAGCAGTACTTC
CASSVEGVHEQYF
>TRBJ2-1|TRBV21-1|.|once|13
TGTGCCAGCAGCAACAGGGATTCGCATGAGCAGTTCTTC
CASSNRDSHEQFF
>TRBJ2-3|TRBV4-2|TRBD2|once|18
TGTGCCAGCAGCCCCCACCAACGATTACTAGCGGCCACAGATACGCAGTATTTT
CASSPHQRLLAATDTQYF
>TRBJ1-3|TRBV29-1|TRBD1|.|14
TGCAGCGTTGAATTCCGGGACAGTCCAAACACCATATATTTT
CSVEFRDSPNTIYF
>TRBJ1-2|TRBV4-2|TRBD1|.|16
TGTGCCAGCAGCTTTGAAGGGACAGGGCTCCGCTATGGCTACACCTTC
CASSFEGTGLRYGYTF
>TRBJ1-2|TRBV2|TRBD1|.|12
TGTGCCAGCAGTTGGGACAGGTATGGCTACACCTTC
CASSWDRYGYTF
>TRBJ2-7|TRBV5-1|TRBD1|.|12
TGCGCCAGCAGCCGTACAGGGGCCGAGCAGTACTTC
CASSRTGAEQYF
>TRBJ1-1|TRBV12-3/TRBV12-4|.|.|12
TGTGCCAGCAGGATGACGGAGGGTAAAGCTTTCTTT
CASRMTEGKAFF
>TRBJ1-2|TRBV7-8|.|once|15
TGTGCCAGCAGCCCGAGCACCCTACGAGGCTATGGCTACACCTTC
CASSPSTLRGYGYTF
>TRBJ1-3|TRBV5-1|.|.|16
TGCGCCAGCAGCTTGGCCACGGGAGTCTCTGGAAACACCATATATTTT
CASSLATGVSGNTIYF
>TRBJ2-7|TRBV5-4|.|.|12
TGTGCCAGCAGCCTTACAGGAGCCGAGCAGTACTTC
CASSLTGAEQYF
>TRBJ1-6|TRBV6-1|.|.|15
TGTGCCAGCAGTGAAACCAGGGCTAGGAGTTCACCCCTCCACTTT
CASSETRARSSPLHF
>TRBJ1-6|TRBV19|TRBD1|.|13
TGTGCCAGTAATCCAGGGGGAAATTCACCCCTCCACTTT
CASNPGGNSPLHF
>TRBJ2-5|TRBV30|TRBD1|once|15
TGTGCCTATCTCAGGGACAGGGGTCGTCAAGAGACCCAGTACTTC
CAYLRDRGRQETQYF
>TRBJ2-3|TRBV5-4|.|.|14
TGTGCCGGACGGGGGTGGGGTTTAGCAGATACGCAGTATTTT
CAGRGWGLADTQYF
>TRBJ2-7|TRBV6-6|.|.|17
TGTGCCAGCAGCCGAGGGACTTGGGGCCGATTTGCCTACGAGCAGTACTTC
CASSRGTWGRFAYEQYF